This T cell receptor beta chain was captured by sequencing in a study of PD-L1 blockade in urothelial cancer. In the study overall: In the patient group, twenty-five of 29 were males with bladder-origin urothelial cancer.

Method: immunoSEQ multiplex PCR; TCRdb's copy keeps in-frame clones and lacks some. The sample carries some 77,000 clones, around 90% recorded once. After removal of 3 bases from V and 0 bases from J, the junction contained 10 bases not matched to a gene. CDR1 and CDR2 (germline): KGHSH, LQKENI. This CDR3 contains 20 residues. This clonotype originated in a woman in her 70s with urothelial cancer. The sample here was PBMCs, taken around atezolizumab (anti-PD-L1) treatment. V usage is TRBV18 and J usage is TRBJ2-1; 14 bases match TRBD2. This CDR3 reads CASSPNRGLAGVRSYNEQFF. The CDR3 nucleotides are TGTGCCAGCTCACCGAATAGGGGACTAGCGGGAGTTCGCTCCTACAATGAGCAGTTCTTC.